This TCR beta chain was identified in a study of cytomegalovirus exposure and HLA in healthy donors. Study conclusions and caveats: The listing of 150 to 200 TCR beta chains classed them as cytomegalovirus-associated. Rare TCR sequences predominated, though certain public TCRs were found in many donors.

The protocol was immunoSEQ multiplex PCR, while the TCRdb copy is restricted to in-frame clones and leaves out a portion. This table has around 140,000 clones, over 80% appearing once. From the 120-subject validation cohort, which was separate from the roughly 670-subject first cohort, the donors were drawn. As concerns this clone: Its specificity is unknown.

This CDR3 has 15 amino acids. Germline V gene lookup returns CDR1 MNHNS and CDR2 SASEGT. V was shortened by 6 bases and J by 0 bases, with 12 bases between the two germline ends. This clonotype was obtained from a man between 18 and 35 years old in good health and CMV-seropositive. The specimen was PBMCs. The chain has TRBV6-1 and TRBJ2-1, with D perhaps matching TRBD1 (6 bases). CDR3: CASRLGASSYNEQFF. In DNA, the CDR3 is TGTGCCAGCAGACTGGGGGCAAGCTCCTACAATGAGCAGTTCTTC.